This TCR beta chain derives from a study of post-analysis software for immune sequencing data. Note on this clonotype: Its antigen is as yet unknown.

TCR beta cDNA libraries had unique molecular identifiers. TCRdb re-called the PCR reads with MiXCR, one entry per CDR3 protein. Of 650,000 to 850,000 distinct CDR3 sequences detected, more than 45% appear once; the ten largest clones hold over 4.5%. Study conclusions and caveats: Those samples that were prepared in the same batch co-clustered strongly by F measure.

The TCR originated in a girl between 5 and 17 years old with multiple sclerosis. The sequenced sample consisted of blood.

The CDR3 region has the DNA TGTGCCAGCAGCCAGGAGGGACGGAAAAAAAACATTCAGTACTTC. This gives the protein CASSQEGRKKNIQYF. The chain has TRBV4-2 and TRBJ2-4, with D perhaps TRBD2 (6 bases). The CDR3 spans 15 residues. The V end lost 3 bases, the J end lost 4 bases, and 13 bases lay between the germline ends. CDR1 and CDR2 from the germline V gene are LGHNA and YNFKEQ.